These T cell receptor beta chains were read from a single sample in a study of control samples from healthy donors and cancer patients. The table came from immunoSEQ multiplex PCR; TCRdb's copy has only in-frame clones and leaves some out. The table includes 15,000 to 20,000 clones, 88% detected once. Material for sequencing was PBMCs. These receptors all come from a woman between 55 and 75 years old with head and neck cancer. The CDR3 runs from the conserved cysteine through the conserved F or W. Each record gives: V gene, clone size, D gene, J gene, CDR3 protein, CDR3 DNA. The D gene is left open where the match is weak. Size is omitted from some rows. Given values are once, few, many or a class for expanded clones.

>TRBV6-5|-|-|TRBJ1-1
CASSYSDGGGPAFF
TGTGCCAGCAGTTACTCCGACGGGGGAGGGCCTGCTTTCTTT
>TRBV7-3|-|-|TRBJ1-1
CASSVTGTVNTEAFF
TGTGCCAGCAGTGTAACCGGGACGGTGAACACTGAAGCTTTCTTT
>TRBV5-6|-|-|TRBJ2-7
CASSLAGHSFYEQYF
TGTGCCAGCAGCTTGGCCGGACACTCCTTCTACGAGCAGTACTTC
>TRBV4-2|-|TRBD2|TRBJ2-7
CASSQDLGTTMYEQYF
TGTGCCAGCAGCCAAGATCTGGGGACTACCATGTACGAGCAGTACTTC
>TRBV18|-|-|TRBJ2-7
CASSPLDPSYEQYF
TGTGCCAGCTCACCATTGGACCCCTCCTACGAGCAGTACTTC
>TRBV7-8|-|-|TRBJ2-5
CASSPRGDSQETQYF
TGTGCCAGCAGCCCTAGAGGCGACAGTCAAGAGACCCAGTACTTC
>TRBV27|-|TRBD2|TRBJ2-1
CASSPSSTSVGAGPQFF
TGTGCCAGCAGTCCTTCTTCGACTAGCGTGGGCGCGGGTCCGCAGTTCTTC
>TRBV28|-|-|TRBJ1-5
CASNQMGQQPQHF
TGTGCCAGCAACCAGATGGGCCAACAGCCCCAGCATTTT
>TRBV7-3|-|-|TRBJ1-2
CASSLTPGLRAGYTF
TGTGCCAGCAGCTTAACCCCCGGACTGAGGGCGGGCTACACCTTC
>TRBV5-1|-|-|TRBJ1-1
CASSWEDRNTEAFF
TGCGCCAGCAGCTGGGAGGACAGGAACACTGAAGCTTTCTTT
>TRBV19|-|-|TRBJ2-6
CASSLTGPGANVLTF
TGTGCCAGTAGTCTTACAGGGCCCGGGGCCAACGTCCTGACTTTC
>TRBV3-1/TRBV3-2|once|-|TRBJ1-1
CASSPIWGGTEAFF
TGTGCCAGCAGCCCTATTTGGGGGGGCACTGAAGCTTTCTTT
>TRBV24-1|-|TRBD1|TRBJ2-3
CATRRDRTDTQYF
TGTGCCACCAGACGGGACAGGACAGATACGCAGTATTTT
>TRBV27|-|-|TRBJ2-4
CASSSEGGYIQYF
TGTGCCAGCAGTTCGGAGGGTGGGTACATTCAGTACTTC
>TRBV11-2|-|-|TRBJ1-2
CASSLGSRNGYTF
TGTGCCAGCAGCTTAGGATCGCGTAATGGCTACACCTTC
>TRBV28|-|-|TRBJ2-7
CASSFRVAAGTYEQYF
TGTGCCAGCAGTTTCAGGGTCGCGGCTGGGACCTACGAGCAGTACTTC
>TRBV7-3|-|-|TRBJ2-2
CASSPTPAGELFF
TGTGCCAGCAGCCCGACTCCGGCCGGGGAGCTGTTTTTT
>TRBV28|-|TRBD1|TRBJ2-2
CASARGRTGELFF
TGTGCCAGCGCCAGGGGGCGGACCGGGGAGCTGTTTTTT
>TRBV24-1|once|TRBD1|TRBJ1-5
CATSDPGQGLDSNQPQHF
TGTGCCACCAGTGATCCAGGACAGGGGCTCGATAGCAATCAGCCCCAGCATTTT
>TRBV7-9|-|TRBD1|TRBJ1-2
CASSLQTGKGYTF
TGTGCCAGCAGCCTCCAGACAGGGAAAGGCTACACCTTC
>TRBV19|few|TRBD2|TRBJ2-1
CASRLTSGAYNEQFF
TGTGCCAGTAGACTGACTAGCGGAGCATACAATGAGCAGTTCTTC
>TRBV7-9|-|-|TRBJ2-7
CASSPRGWGSSYEQYF
TGTGCCAGCAGCCCCCGGGGCTGGGGGAGCTCCTACGAGCAGTACTTC
>TRBV5-4|-|TRBD1|TRBJ2-7
CASSLPGQGGHYEQYF
TGTGCCAGCAGCTTACCGGGACAGGGGGGCCACTACGAGCAGTACTTC
>TRBV4-1|-|-|TRBJ2-7
CASSRDGSYEQYF
TGCGCCAGCAGCCGGGACGGCTCCTACGAGCAGTACTTC
>TRBV13|-|TRBD1|TRBJ2-7
CASSLQGSYEQYF
TGTGCCAGCAGCCTACAGGGGTCCTACGAGCAGTACTTC
>TRBV12-3/TRBV12-4|-|-|TRBJ1-2
CASRKDGSDYTF
TGTGCCAGCAGGAAGGACGGATCTGACTACACCTTC
>TRBV5-4|-|-|TRBJ1-6
CASSGTRGTNSPLHF
TGTGCCAGCAGCGGGACCCGGGGGACAAATTCACCCCTCCACTTT
>TRBV6-5|-|-|TRBJ2-7
CASRPTPGTPYEQYF
TGTGCCAGCAGACCCACTCCGGGAACCCCCTACGAGCAGTACTTC
>TRBV5-5|-|-|TRBJ2-5
CASSSTGQETQYF
TGTGCCAGCAGCTCCACGGGACAAGAGACCCAGTACTTC
>TRBV19|-|TRBD1|TRBJ2-1
CASSRDSLLEQFF
TGTGCCAGTAGCCGGGACAGCCTTCTGGAGCAGTTCTTC
>TRBV7-3|-|TRBD1|TRBJ2-1
CASSLQGAMSYNEQFF
TGTGCCAGCAGCTTACAGGGGGCGATGTCCTACAATGAGCAGTTCTTC
>TRBV14|-|-|TRBJ1-3
CASSQDPRNTIYF
TGTGCCAGCAGCCAAGACCCCCGAAACACCATATATTTT
>TRBV5-1|-|-|TRBJ1-2
CASSLVIPYSYTF
TGCGCCAGCAGCTTGGTCATCCCCTATAGCTACACCTTC
>TRBV27|medium-sized|-|TRBJ1-5
CASSLQGNQPQHF
TGTGCCAGCAGTTTACAGGGCAATCAGCCCCAGCATTTT
>TRBV20-1|-|-|TRBJ2-7
CSALTRTHTF
TGCAGTGCGCTGACTAGGACCCACACCTTC
>TRBV5-1|-|TRBD2|TRBJ2-2
CASSWTAGLETTGELFF
TGCGCCAGCAGCTGGACGGCGGGACTAGAAACAACCGGGGAGCTGTTTTTT
>TRBV28|-|-|TRBJ1-2
CASARGDSNYGYTF
TGTGCCAGCGCGAGGGGGGACTCTAACTATGGCTACACCTTC
>TRBV20-1|few|TRBD1|TRBJ2-5
CSASRTGLGETQYF
TGCAGTGCTAGTAGGACAGGGCTTGGAGAGACCCAGTACTTC
>TRBV10-1|few|-|TRBJ2-7
CASSDEGRTNSYEQYF
TGCGCCAGCAGTGATGAGGGACGAACGAATTCCTACGAGCAGTACTTC
>TRBV9|once|TRBD2|TRBJ2-3
CASSVGRAGPDTQYF
TGTGCCAGCAGCGTGGGGAGGGCGGGCCCAGATACGCAGTATTTT
>TRBV27|-|-|TRBJ1-5
CASSTRPNSNQPQHF
TGTGCCAGCAGCACCCGTCCAAATAGCAATCAGCCCCAGCATTTT
>TRBV5-1|-|-|TRBJ2-3
CASSLARTLTGDTQYF
TGCGCCAGCAGCTTGGCCCGAACCCTAACTGGAGATACGCAGTATTTT
>TRBV5-5|-|-|TRBJ1-1
CASSFPAEGMNTEAFF
TGTGCCAGCAGCTTCCCCGCGGAGGGCATGAACACTGAAGCTTTCTTT
>TRBV5-1|-|-|TRBJ1-5
CASSLGVGTQPQHF
TGCGCCAGCAGCTTGGGGGTGGGGACGCAGCCCCAGCATTTT